This note documents a single TCR beta chain sequence. Antigen unknown. This record belongs to a study of CD8 T cells in Susac syndrome. TCR beta was sequenced from blood CD8+ and CD4+ T cells. RNA in amounts of roughly 0.5 to 1 ug was reverse transcribed with random hexamers. The CDR3 of TCR beta was amplified by immunoSEQ multiplex PCR across 54 Vbeta and 13 Jbeta. TCRdb reanalysed the immunoSEQ multiplex PCR reads using MiXCR and keeps one entry per CDR3 protein. The data show around 170,000 distinct CDR3 sequences, with roughly 94% seen just once and roughly 0.12% held by the top ten. V dropped 1 base and J dropped 5 bases, with 8 bases sitting between them. Per germline, CDR1 PRHDT and CDR2 FYEKMQ (reference sequence). CDR3 size: 13 residues. General study results and limits: There was no clonal expansion in the CD4+ T cell repertoires of Susac syndrome.

Input material: CD4+ T cells from PBMCs. This clonotype was sampled from a human donor with Susac syndrome. The rearrangement joins TRBV13 to TRBJ1-1; D is ambiguous. The CDR3 nucleotides read TGTGCCAGCAGCTTAGACCGGAGGACTGAAGCTTTCTTT. Amino acid sequence: CASSLDRRTEAFF.